Shown below are 25 T cell receptor beta chains from a single sample sequenced in a study of chemoradiotherapy in HPV16-positive cancers. Assay: immunoSEQ multiplex PCR; the TCRdb copy retains only in-frame clones and omits some. This sample yields just under 40,000 clones, of which more than 65% are seen a single time; under 5.5% belongs to the top ten. The sequences come from blood, collected from a patient who underwent chemoradiotherapy. Receptors were obtained from a human donor with HPV-associated anogenital cancer.

The chain combines TRBV4-2 with TRBJ2-1, with 8 bases fitting TRBD2. The CDR3 is 16 amino acids. CDR1 is LGHNA, CDR2 YNFKEQ, per germline. Trimming removed 0 bases from V and 7 bases from J; junction bases left unmatched: 8. In nucleotides, the CDR3 is TGTGCCAGCAGCCAAGATAGGCGGGGGGTCCAGAATGAGCAGTTCTTC. Translating gives CASSQDRRGVQNEQFF.

The V and J genes are TRBV7-9 and TRBJ2-7; no reliable D call. The length of the CDR3 is 15 residues. Per germline, CDR1 SEHNR and CDR2 FQNEAQ (reference sequence). Between the trimmed V and J ends, which lost 1 base and 0 bases, there was a span of 10 bases. This chain's CDR3 is CASSLVVGSSYEQYF. CDR3 DNA: TGTGCCAGCAGCTTAGTAGTGGGCAGCTCCTACGAGCAGTACTTC. The full variable domain, completed using reference TRBV7-9 and TRBJ2-7, is DTGVSQNPRHKITKRGQNVTFRCDPISEHNRLYWYRQTLGQGPEFLTYFQNEAQLEKSRLLSDRFSAERPKGSFSTLEIQRTEQGDSAMYLCASSLVVGSSYEQYFGPGTRLTVT.

This chain connects TRBV6-6 to TRBJ1-5, with 7 bases lining up with TRBD1. Germline V gene sequence: CDR1 MNHNY, CDR2 SVGAGI (reference sequence). V was clipped by 6 bases and J by 4 bases; unmatched bases: 9. The CDR3 consists of 15 residues. The CDR3 protein is CASRPPGQKNQPQHF. The CDR3 region has the DNA TGTGCCAGCAGACCCCCGGGACAGAAAAATCAGCCCCAGCATTTT.

The chain recombines TRBV7-2 with TRBJ2-7, with 11 bases identical to TRBD1. J lost 6 bases, V lost 1 base, and 5 bases had no gene match. The CDR3 is made up of 15 amino acids. Germline assignment: CDR1 SGHTA and CDR2 FQGNSA. This CDR3 reads CASSLVGQGGREQYF. As DNA, the CDR3 is TGTGCCAGCAGCTTAGTGGGACAGGGGGGACGCGAGCAGTACTTC.

This clone has a single count. The V call is TRBV9, the J call TRBJ1-1, with D possibly TRBD1 on 6 matching bases. The CDR3 length is 14 residues. Germline CDR1 SGDLS, CDR2 YYNGEE. V dropped 0 bases and J dropped 5 bases, with 11 bases sitting between them. The DNA of the CDR3 is TGTGCCAGCAGCGTAGGACAGGATATTACTGAAGCTTTCTTT. Protein: CASSVGQDITEAFF.

This clone came up once. CDR3 DNA: TGTGCCACCAGCAGAGATGACACAGTCTGGCCCCAGCATTTT. Encoded protein: CATSRDDTVWPQHF. This chain uses TRBV15 with TRBJ1-5; D not resolved. CDR3 length: 14 amino acids. With 0 bases removed from V and 9 bases from J, the gap between germline ends came to 12 bases. CDR1 and CDR2 from the germline V gene are LNHNV and YYDKDF (reference sequence).

J is TRBJ2-5 and V is TRBV5-4; 10 bases match TRBD1. The J call may not be correct, given that the DNA end is closer to TRBJ2-7. CDR3 length: 14 amino acids. CDR1 SGHNT and CDR2 YYREEE come from the germline V gene (reference sequence). CDR3 in DNA: TGTGCCAGCAGTACCGGGACAGGGGCGTACGAGCAGTACTTC. Translation: CASSTGTGAYEQYF.

This clone was detected only a few times. The CDR3 region is CASSLTYEQYF. The CDR3 nucleotides read TGTGCCAGCAGCTTAACCTACGAGCAGTACTTC. The rearrangement joins TRBV7-2 to TRBJ2-7; D uncertain. V gave up 2 bases and J gave up 2 bases, with 1 base separating them. This CDR3 is built from 11 residues. From germline, CDR1 is SGHTA and CDR2 FQGNSA. Full variable domain (outside the CDR3, taken from reference TRBV7-2 and TRBJ2-7): GAGVSQSPSNKVTEKGKDVELRCDPISGHTALYWYRQSLGQGLEFLIYFQGNSAPDKSGLPSDRFSAERTGGSVSTLTIQRTQQEDSAVYLCASSLTYEQYFGPGTRLTVT.

The rearrangement links TRBV11-3 to TRBJ2-7; D is unclear. Germline V gene lookup returns CDR1 SGHNT and CDR2 YENEEA. CDR3 size: 14 residues. The V end was cut by 3 bases, the J end by 0 bases, with 9 bases between. CDR3 bases: TGTGCCAGCAGCTTTAGAGGAAGCTCCTACGAGCAGTACTTC. This encodes CASSFRGSSYEQYF. Together with reference TRBV11-3 and TRBJ2-7, the CDR3 gives the full variable domain: EAGVVQSPRYKIIEKKQPVAFWCNPISGHNTLYWYLQNLGQGPELLIRYENEEAVDDSQLPKDRFSAERLKGVDSTLKIQPAELGDSAVYLCASSFRGSSYEQYFGPGTRLTVT.

The V call is TRBV19, the J call TRBJ1-5, with D tentatively TRBD1 (5 bases). The CDR3 runs 14 residues. Germline-derived CDR1 and CDR2 are LNHDA and SQIVND (reference sequence). Trimming removed 5 bases at V and 0 bases at J, with 8 bases between. The CDR3 loop is CASSGGDSNQPQHF. The CDR3 nucleotides are TGTGCCAGTAGTGGGGGGGATAGCAATCAGCCCCAGCATTTT.

V usage is TRBV5-1 and J usage is TRBJ2-5; 9 bases agree with TRBD1. The J segment lost 5 bases and the V segment lost 4 bases, leaving 6 bases of the junction unmatched. The germline V gene has CDR1 SGHRS and CDR2 YFSETQ. CDR3 length equals 14 residues. In DNA form, the CDR3 reads TGCGCCAGCAGCCAACAGGGGGCTGGGGAGACCCAGTACTTC. This translates into CASSQQGAGETQYF.

The J gene is TRBJ1-1, the V gene TRBV7-8, with D maybe TRBD1 (6 bases). Germline V gene data show CDR1 as SGHVS and CDR2 as FQNEAQ. This CDR3 region has 16 residues. Trimming pared 3 bases from V and 0 bases from J, leaving 14 bases between. The CDR3 sequence: CASSLVTGSMNTEAFF. CDR3 coding DNA: TGTGCCAGCAGCTTGGTGACAGGCTCTATGAACACTGAAGCTTTCTTT.

This clone turned up a few times. V gene TRBV10-3 combines with J gene TRBJ1-6, with D maybe TRBD1 (5 bases). The CDR3 spans 15 residues. Per germline, CDR1 ENHRY and CDR2 SYGVKD. The CDR3 DNA reads as TGTGCATCAGGGCAGGGAGTCGCCTATAATTCACCCCTCCACTTT. This sequence encodes CASGQGVAYNSPLHF.

The rearrangement links TRBV2 to TRBJ2-5; D is tentatively TRBD1 or TRBD2 (6 bases each). V shed 7 bases and J shed 5 bases, with 11 bases lying between them. Germline CDR1 and CDR2: SNHLY and FYNNEI. The CDR3 sequence is 12 residues long. This CDR3 reads CASKGGGETQYF. The CDR3 nucleotides are TGTGCCAGCAAGGGGGGCGGGGAGACCCAGTACTTC.

V and J are TRBV20-1 and TRBJ2-7, with D perhaps TRBD2 (6 bases). The V gene's germline CDR1 is DFQATT and CDR2 SNEGSKA (reference sequence). Trimming shortened V by 6 bases and J by 7 bases, and 13 bases separated the two germline ends. This CDR3 has 11 residues. The CDR3 DNA reads as TGCAGTGCAGGGATCGCGGGGGAGCAGTACTTC. It specifies CSAGIAGEQYF.

The V and J genes are TRBV9 and TRBJ2-1; no firm D call. Germline assignment: CDR1 SGDLS and CDR2 YYNGEE. V was clipped by 3 bases and J by 0 bases, with 10 bases between them. The CDR3 spans 15 residues. In nucleotides, the CDR3 is TGTGCCAGCAGCGAGACTGGTCTCTCCTACAATGAGCAGTTCTTC. This sequence encodes CASSETGLSYNEQFF.

The chain couples TRBV5-1 to TRBJ2-5; D unresolved. Deletions cut 1 base from V and 4 bases from J, with 8 bases between. The CDR3 runs 13 residues. Germline values: CDR1 SGHRS, CDR2 YFSETQ. CDR3 residues: CASSLTVLETQYF. In DNA form, the CDR3 reads TGCGCCAGCAGCTTGACCGTTTTAGAGACCCAGTACTTC. Based on the CDR3 plus reference TRBV5-1 and TRBJ2-5, the full variable domain is KAGVTQTPRYLIKTRGQQVTLSCSPISGHRSVSWYQQTPGQGLQFLFEYFSETQRNKGNFPGRFSGRQFSNSRSEMNVSTLELGDSALYLCASSLTVLETQYFGPGTRLLVL.

The V call is TRBV7-8, the J call TRBJ1-1; 11 bases align to TRBD1. The junction had 10 bases not matched to a gene; V was cut back by 0 bases and J by 4 bases. CDR3 length: 18 amino acids. Per germline, CDR1 SGHVS and CDR2 FQNEAQ. Written as DNA, the CDR3 is TGTGCCAGCAGCTTAGCACAGGACAGGGGGCGGTCGATCACTGAAGCTTTCTTT. Its protein product is CASSLAQDRGRSITEAFF.

Only one count was recorded for this clone. The chain carries TRBV11-3 and TRBJ1-2; 7 nucleotides align to TRBD1. Unmatched junction bases numbered 2, after V lost 1 base and J lost 0 bases. CDR3 length: 15 residues. Germline CDR1 reads SGHNT; CDR2 reads YENEEA. The CDR3 here is CASSLGDSANYGYTF. CDR3 in DNA: TGTGCCAGCAGCTTAGGGGACAGCGCTAACTATGGCTACACCTTC.

The CDR3 DNA reads as TGCGCCAGCACCCCTCGCGGGGGGGCAGATACGCAGTATTTT. Translating it yields CASTPRGGADTQYF. This chain uses TRBV5-1 with TRBJ2-3; 9 bases align to TRBD2. V shed 6 bases and J 4 bases; nucleotides not matched to a gene: 6. Germline assignment: CDR1 SGHRS and CDR2 YFSETQ. The CDR3 spans 14 residues.

This chain joins TRBV6-4 and TRBJ2-3; weak D call: TRBD2 (6 bases). The V gene lost 8 bases and the J gene lost 4 bases, with 22 bases spanning the gap. This CDR3 spans 16 amino acids. The V gene's germline CDR1 is MRHNA and CDR2 SNTAGT. CDR3 sequence reads: CASLLGLAGSADTQYF. The CDR3, as DNA: TGTGCCAGCCTACTAGGATTGGCGGGGAGCGCAGATACGCAGTATTTT.

V gene TRBV2 combines with J gene TRBJ2-3, with D uncertain. Trimming pared 2 bases from V and 2 bases from J, leaving 11 bases between. Germline V gene lookup returns CDR1 SNHLY and CDR2 FYNNEI. This CDR3 region has 15 residues. The CDR3, as DNA: TGTGCCAGCAGTGAACTTAAGACACACACAGATACGCAGTATTTT. Protein product: CASSELKTHTDTQYF. Together with reference TRBV2 and TRBJ2-3, the CDR3 gives the full variable domain: EPEVTQTPSHQVTQMGQEVILRCVPISNHLYFYWYRQILGQKVEFLVSFYNNEISEKSEIFDDQFSVERPDGSNFTLKIRSTKLEDSAMYFCASSELKTHTDTQYFGPGTRLTVL.

The chain recombines TRBV5-1 with TRBJ2-1; 9 positions agree with TRBD1. Losses at the gene ends were 1 base for V and 5 bases for J; bases not matched to a gene: 4. The CDR3 spans 15 residues. Germline CDR1 and CDR2: SGHRS and YFSETQ. The CDR3 bases are TGCGCCAGCAGCTTGATGACAGGGGGACACAATGAGCAGTTCTTC. Its protein product is CASSLMTGGHNEQFF.

The gene calls are TRBV2 and TRBJ2-3; the D gene is possibly TRBD1 (7 bases). The length of the CDR3 is 13 residues. The V end lost 6 bases, the J end lost 5 bases, and 12 bases lay between the germline ends. Germline CDR1 SNHLY, CDR2 FYNNEI. CDR3: CASRPGGRDTQYF. In nucleotides, the CDR3 is TGTGCCAGCAGGCCAGGGGGGAGAGATACGCAGTATTTT. The variable domain in full, with the rest retrieved from reference TRBV2 and TRBJ2-3, is EPEVTQTPSHQVTQMGQEVILRCVPISNHLYFYWYRQILGQKVEFLVSFYNNEISEKSEIFDDQFSVERPDGSNFTLKIRSTKLEDSAMYFCASRPGGRDTQYFGPGTRLTVL.

The sample holds one count of this clone. The V gene is TRBV15, the J gene TRBJ2-1; D might be TRBD1 or TRBD2, each matching 6 bases. There are 15 residues in the CDR3. CDR1 is LNHNV and CDR2 is YYDKDF in the germline V gene (reference sequence). V lost 5 bases to trimming and J lost 2 bases, with 13 bases between them. Here the CDR3 DNA reads TGTGCCACCAGCCGAGTGAGGGGGGCCTACAATGAGCAGTTCTTC. Protein sequence: CATSRVRGAYNEQFF.